The text below deals with one TCR beta chain. Its antigen is currently unknown. V lost 4 bases to trimming and J lost 0 bases; unmatched junction nucleotides: 6. The CDR3 is 16 amino acids. Germline V gene lookup returns CDR1 LNHDA and CDR2 SQIVND (reference sequence). A sample-barcoded 5' primer and a J-beta primer mix were used in a second PCR of roughly 7 to 12 cycles. MiXCR, applied by TCRdb to the 5' RACE reads, yields one record per CDR3 protein. In the table there are roughly 650,000 distinct CDR3 sequences, 32% of which are singletons. These data are taken from a study of blood T cells in healthy people across ages. Points from the study as a whole: Unsorted PBMC input precluded a conclusive naive versus antigen-experienced comparison. Per million T cells, TCR beta diversity dropped roughly linearly as age increased.

The chain couples TRBV19 to TRBJ2-1, with TRBD1 matching over 7 bases. Sequencing was done on a sample of blood. The sequence was obtained from a woman older than 75 in good health. The CDR3 protein is CASSRDRVSSYNEQFF. DNA of the CDR3: TGTGCCAGTAGTAGAGACAGGGTAAGCTCCTACAATGAGCAGTTCTTC.